This T cell receptor (beta chain) was recorded in a study of T-cell memory formation after mild COVID-19. Germline assignment: CDR1 LGHDT and CDR2 YNNKEL (reference sequence). Deletions cut 7 bases from V and 1 base from J, with 9 bases between. The length of the CDR3 is 13 residues. Study conclusions and caveats: Several responding clones turned up in pre-infection memory, indicating that cross-reactive memory may have taken part.

Note on this clonotype: The antigen remains undetermined.

TCRdb reprocessed the 5' RACE reads via MiXCR and lists one record per CDR3 protein. Of roughly 400,000 distinct CDR3 sequences listed, 15% to 20% are singletons. Sequencing was performed on PBMCs or a T cell subset sorted from them (not recorded which). V usage is TRBV3-1 and J usage is TRBJ2-3; unclear D gene. The receptor comes from a man between 18 and 29 years old who had mild COVID-19 (a few samples of this study predate the infection). Cell type and time point are not known. The CDR3 DNA sequence: TGTGCCAGCATTCGACGGGGCACAGATACGCAGTATTTT. Its translation: CASIRRGTDTQYF.